This entry is about one TCR beta chain. This clonotype was observed many times. The antigen it recognizes is unknown. Base qualities are missing; no much larger clone stands one base away. This specimen belongs to a study of regulatory T cells in long-lasting Graves disease (dated by TCRdb to about 2021). A note on the overall study: Newly diagnosed Graves' disease patients had taken antithyroid drugs for less than 3 months. A total of roughly 35 samples were covered by TCR sequencing, comprising some 13 persistent and roughly 20 newly diagnosed Graves' disease patients. Persistent Graves' disease patients were compared with newly diagnosed Graves' disease patients by peripheral blood TCR sequencing and RNA sequencing. The study took place in China and was registered as a clinical trial. Overall study results and their limits: Only the TCR beta chain was sequenced and analyzed. The authors acknowledged the small sample size as a limitation that may reduce accuracy. Persistent patients shared more public clonotypes among themselves (2,741) than newly diagnosed patients did (about 900). Compared with newly diagnosed patients, persistent Graves' disease patients had lower TCR Shannon entropy and fewer highly expanded clones, which suggests clonal expansion. Persistent disease showed preferential use of TRBV28, TRBJ1-2 and TRBJ2-5, whereas newly diagnosed disease favored TRBV20-1 and TRBJ2-1. Because the primary lesion, thyroid tissue, could not be accessed, the study looked at peripheral blood alone.

Trimming costs V 8 bases and J 3 bases, and their ends lie 11 bases apart. The germline V gene specifies MDHEN as CDR1 and SYDVKM as CDR2. The CDR3 has 12 amino acids, counting the end cysteine and phenylalanine. CDR3 DNA is the only sequence kept; it has 36 bases, read in frame from the first base. The library was built by means of multiplex PCR. Sequencing relied on an Illumina HiSeq 4000. To build TCR beta libraries, CDR3 regions were amplified by Arm-PCR using iRepertoire HTBI primers. Gel purification was performed on PCR products prior to sequencing. Turning to the authors' computational methods: A total of 62 TRBV and more than twelve TRBJ segments were identified across samples and were used for gene usage analysis of CDR3 amino acid clonotypes. COPE and FqMerger were used to merge filtered high-quality paired reads into contigs. BLAST was used to align contigs to the IMGT TRBV, TRBD and TRBJ reference genes, and CDR3 was defined following IMGT. Any clonotype with a frequency above 0.1% was classified as a highly expanded clone. Repertoire diversity was measured by Shannon entropy, and V-J evenness by the Gini coefficient. Public clonotypes were defined as clonotypes shared by more than one individual. The public reads were reprocessed in TCRdb via fastp at Q25 and MiXCR, keeping in-frame beta chains. Entries that share a CDR3 protein sequence are merged under the most common genes and DNA. TCRdb's processing, not the study's, gives the V and J calls here. This sample gives roughly 440,000 distinct CDR3 sequences in total; 16% of them show up just once. The top ten clones comprise around a quarter of the sample.

Explained via the paper, the time point label denotes: newly diagnosed GD, antithyroid drugs for less than 3 months. RNA was extracted from PBMCs in TRIzol for both TCR sequencing and RNA sequencing. The diagnosis of Graves' disease followed American Thyroid Association guidelines. Patients for the study were recruited at an endocrinology department in Xi'an, China. Each patient gave 9 to 10 milliliters of peripheral blood, collected in an EDTA anticoagulant tube. Ficoll Paque Plus density gradient separation was used to isolate PBMCs, and no additional T cell sorting was done. An Agilent 2100 Bioanalyzer and agarose gel were used to assess RNA quality, and a NanoDrop 2000 was used to measure RNA concentration. These data were also filed under a second study, of T cells in Graves' hyperthyroidism and ophthalmopathy. The second study's authors report: Stable Graves' hyperthyroidism was defined as no progression to ophthalmopathy during 18 months of follow-up. The hyperthyroidism patients were between 18 and 65 years old and newly diagnosed, with a disease duration of less than 2 months. Any patient with an uncontrolled infection, another autoimmune disease, pregnancy or lactation was excluded. Diagnoses were based on clinical symptoms, serum thyroxine and TRAb, thyroid ultrasound and orbital computed tomography. A first-round RT-PCR of the TCR CDR3 used the HTBI primer set with the Qiagen OneStep RT-PCR kit. Most expanded thyroid clonotypes (frequency above 0.001) were also detected in blood, a finding suggesting that blood repertoires may reflect thyroid immune responses. In cross-validation, a model built on a 13 V-J signature told ophthalmopathy apart from stable hyperthyroidism with over 85% sensitivity and roughly 81% specificity, and in testing the same model reached 80%/75%. In validation, the model predicted progression to ophthalmopathy with over 60% sensitivity and around 72% specificity, a median of 6.5 months before onset. To identify distinguishing TCR V-J signatures, a discovery cohort of about a hundred patients was used, comprising 43 with Graves' ophthalmopathy and 57 with stable Graves' hyperthyroidism. Whether ophthalmopathy could be predicted prospectively was tested in an independent validation cohort made up of under 20 hyperthyroidism patients plus 17 patients who later progressed to ophthalmopathy. The 80 to 100 discovery patients were randomly divided into training and test sets at a 7:3 ratio. The study also compared thyroid tissue and blood T-cell repertoires from a handful of Graves' hyperthyroidism patients. After sampling, hyperthyroidism patients received methimazole starting at 30 mg daily, and ophthalmopathy patients received high-dose intravenous methylprednisolone. Libraries were constructed in a second round of multiplex PCR, after which size selection and purification were carried out. Paired-end sequencing of the libraries was performed with 100 bp reads on an Illumina HiSeq2000. Raw data were processed with SOAPnuke, discarding reads with adapters, uncalled bases, mean Phred below 15, or no exact constant-primer or identifier match. COPE v1.2.5 was used to merge the high-quality paired reads, and each unique nucleotide sequence was defined as a clonotype. Clonotypes were aligned to IMGT TRBV, TRBD and TRBJ reference segments using MiTCR v1.1. Analysis was restricted to V-J combinations with a frequency above 0.0001, which covered 99.2% of repertoires. The TCS score was defined as F50 (clonal expansion) divided by E x V (chaos), with BLOSUM62-based TCRdist calculated between CDR3 peptides within each V-J. Welch's t-statistics and random forest reduced 500 to 550 V-J features to 10 to 15, which were used in a naive Bayes classifier (R e1071). No statistical method was used to fix the sample size in advance, and group allocation was not hidden from the investigators. The paper reports TCR Vbeta CDR3 sequencing of roughly 140 peripheral blood samples: under 45 ophthalmopathy, fewer than 80 hyperthyroidism and some 17 progressor patients.

The V and J genes are TRBV28 and TRBJ2-7; no confident D gene assignment can be made. The sample was peripheral blood mononuclear cells (PBMCs), taken at new diagnosis, from a patient treated with antithyroid drugs. The TCR originated in a woman aged 18 to 35 with Graves disease. Donor details come from another sample of the same person, matched by shared clones. The CDR3 region reads CASCVQNYEQYF. The DNA reads as follows: TGTGCCAGCTGTGTACAGAACTACGAGCAGTACTTC.